The 14 T cell receptor beta chains given below trace back to one sample, sequenced in a study of blood T cell repertoires in COVID-19. Only in-frame clones appear in the TCRdb table, and some are missing; sequencing was by immunoSEQ multiplex PCR. The sample consists of about 170,000 clones, 82% of them appearing once. The specimen was peripheral blood. These receptors originate from a woman older than 75 with active or convalescent COVID-19.

J is TRBJ2-1 and V is TRBV6-5; 7 bases agree with TRBD2. This CDR3 contains 13 residues. Per germline, CDR1 MNHEY and CDR2 SVGAGI. V shed 8 bases and J 7 bases; nucleotides not matched to a gene: 8. In DNA form, the CDR3 reads TGTGCCAGCGGTAGCGGGTTTGGGAATGAGCAGTTCTTC. Its protein product is CASGSGFGNEQFF.

The CDR3 here is CASSRGSADGGETQYF. CDR3 nucleotides: TGCGCCAGCAGCCGCGGGTCGGCAGACGGGGGAGAGACCCAGTACTTC. The rearrangement joins TRBV4-1 to TRBJ2-5; tentatively, D is TRBD2 (6 bases). Trimming pared 4 bases from V and 4 bases from J, leaving 19 bases between. The CDR3 contains 16 residues. CDR1 and CDR2 from the germline V gene are MGHRA and YSYEKL.

About this clone: Within the sample, other DNA sequences also encode this same CDR3. The chain carries TRBV19 and TRBJ1-1; D gene unclear. This CDR3 comprises 12 residues. The V gene's germline CDR1 is LNHDA and CDR2 SQIVND (reference sequence). V was trimmed by 2 bases and J by 7 bases, leaving 8 bases between them. CDR3 nucleotide sequence: TGTGCCAGTAGTATACGTGGCGGTGAAGCTTTCTTT. Its protein product is CASSIRGGEAFF.

The chain is built from TRBV3-1 (or the pseudogene TRBV3-2) and TRBJ2-7; 8 nucleotides match TRBD2. The CDR3 runs to 15 residues. CDR1 and CDR2 (germline): LGHDT, YNNKEL (reference sequence). V gave up 5 bases and J gave up 5 bases; unmatched junction bases: 11. The CDR3 protein is CASSTRGADLHEQYF. DNA for the CDR3: TGTGCCAGCAGCACGCGGGGGGCGGACCTCCACGAGCAGTACTTC.

The gene calls are TRBV6-5 and TRBJ1-4, with TRBD1 matching 8 bases. The V segment lost 6 bases and the J segment 5 bases; nucleotides outside the gene matches: 8. Germline loops: CDR1 MNHEY, CDR2 SVGAGI. The CDR3 contains 15 residues. The CDR3 loop reads CASRILRGLNEKLFF. Here the CDR3 DNA reads TGTGCCAGCAGAATACTCAGGGGGCTAAATGAAAAACTGTTTTTT.

The gene calls are TRBV6-5 and TRBJ1-4; 7 bases fit TRBD1. The germline V gene encodes CDR1 MNHEY and CDR2 SVGAGI. The V gene end was trimmed by 7 bases and the J gene end by 8 bases; junction bases not matched to a gene: 10. CDR3 length: 14 amino acids. The CDR3 spells CASTWDRSGEKLFF. The CDR3 region has the DNA TGTGCCAGCACATGGGACAGATCAGGAGAAAAACTGTTTTTT.

V is TRBV28 and J is TRBJ1-2; D may be TRBD1 (6 bases). Germline values: CDR1 MDHEN, CDR2 SYDVKM. The CDR3 consists of 13 residues. V shed 9 bases and J shed 0 bases, with 11 bases lying between them. As DNA, the CDR3 is TGTGCCAGTGGGGGGGCCCCTAACTATGGCTACACCTTC. As protein: CASGGAPNYGYTF.

The rearrangement joins TRBV11-3 to TRBJ2-1, with D possibly TRBD2 on 5 matching bases. The V gene lost 1 base and the J gene lost 6 bases, with 7 bases spanning the gap. The CDR3 is 13 amino acids. CDR1 is SGHNT, CDR2 YENEEA, per germline. The CDR3 sequence: CASSLGGGNEQFF. The CDR3 nucleotides read TGTGCCAGCAGCTTAGGAGGAGGCAATGAGCAGTTCTTC.

This clone appeared a single time. This chain connects TRBV6-2 or TRBV6-3 to TRBJ1-1; D ambiguous. The CDR3 contains 14 residues. V lost 2 bases and J lost 4, with 11 bases in between. The germline CDR1 and CDR2 sequences are MNHEY and SVGEGT. The CDR3 sequence: CASSYPGSATEAFF. Written as DNA, the CDR3 is TGTGCCAGCAGTTACCCCGGGTCGGCCACTGAAGCTTTCTTT.

The V and J genes are TRBV11-2 and TRBJ2-2, with TRBD1 as a possible D gene (7 bases). V was pared by 4 bases and J by 7 bases, with 25 bases between. CDR1 SGHAT and CDR2 FQNNGV come from the germline V gene. CDR3 length: 18 amino acids. In DNA, the CDR3 is TGTGCCAGCAGCTCGACCGGAGGGGGCCTTCGAAGGTTCGGGGAGCTGTTTTTT. Its protein product is CASSSTGGGLRRFGELFF.

This chain uses TRBV2 with TRBJ1-5; D unclear. This CDR3 region has 15 residues. The germline V and J ends were trimmed by 3 bases and 7 bases, with 16 bases remaining between them. Per the germline V gene, CDR1 is SNHLY and CDR2 is FYNNEI. The chain's CDR3 is CASSDAGAKDQPQHF. The CDR3 DNA sequence: TGTGCCAGCAGTGACGCGGGAGCCAAGGACCAGCCCCAGCATTTT.

The V and J genes are TRBV28 and TRBJ2-2; D unresolved. The CDR3 spans 14 residues. Trimming took 7 bases from V and 6 from J, leaving 15 bases between them. Per the germline V gene, CDR1 is MDHEN and CDR2 is SYDVKM. The CDR3 bases are TGTGCCAGCATGGCCCGAGGCGTCCCCGGGGAGCTGTTTTTT. The encoded protein is CASMARGVPGELFF.

V usage is TRBV9 and J usage is TRBJ1-3, with TRBD1 as a possible D gene (6 bases). Trimming pared 4 bases from V and 0 bases from J, leaving 11 bases between. The CDR3 runs to 15 residues. The germline V gene has CDR1 SGDLS and CDR2 YYNGEE. In nucleotides, the CDR3 is TGTGCCAGCAGCTTACGACAGGACTCTGGAAACACCATATATTTT. Its translation is CASSLRQDSGNTIYF. Looking up the rest from reference TRBV9 and TRBJ1-3 gives the full variable domain: DSGVTQTPKHLITATGQRVTLRCSPRSGDLSVYWYQQSLDQGLQFLIQYYNGEERAKGNILERFSAQQFPDLHSELNLSSLELGDSALYFCASSLRQDSGNTIYFGEGSWLTVV.

This chain links TRBV19 with TRBJ1-5, with D uncertain. The germline V gene encodes CDR1 LNHDA and CDR2 SQIVND (reference sequence). The ends were cut back, 6 bases at V and 3 bases at J, with 9 bases in the middle. CDR3 length equals 13 residues. The CDR3 nucleotides read TGTGCCAGTAGCCACAGAAACAATCAGCCCCAGCATTTT. Translated: CASSHRNNQPQHF.